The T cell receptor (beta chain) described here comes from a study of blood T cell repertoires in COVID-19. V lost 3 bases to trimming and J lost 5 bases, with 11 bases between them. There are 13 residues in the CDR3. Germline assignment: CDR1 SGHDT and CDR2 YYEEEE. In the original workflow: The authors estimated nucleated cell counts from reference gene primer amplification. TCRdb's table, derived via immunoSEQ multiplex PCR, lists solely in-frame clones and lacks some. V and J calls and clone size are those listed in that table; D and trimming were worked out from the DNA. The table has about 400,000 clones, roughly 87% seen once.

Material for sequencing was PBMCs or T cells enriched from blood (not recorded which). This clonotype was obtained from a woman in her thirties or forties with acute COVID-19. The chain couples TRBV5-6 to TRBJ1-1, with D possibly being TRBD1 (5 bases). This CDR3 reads CASSSIRVTEAFF. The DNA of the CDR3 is TGTGCCAGCAGCTCAATCAGGGTAACTGAAGCTTTCTTT.